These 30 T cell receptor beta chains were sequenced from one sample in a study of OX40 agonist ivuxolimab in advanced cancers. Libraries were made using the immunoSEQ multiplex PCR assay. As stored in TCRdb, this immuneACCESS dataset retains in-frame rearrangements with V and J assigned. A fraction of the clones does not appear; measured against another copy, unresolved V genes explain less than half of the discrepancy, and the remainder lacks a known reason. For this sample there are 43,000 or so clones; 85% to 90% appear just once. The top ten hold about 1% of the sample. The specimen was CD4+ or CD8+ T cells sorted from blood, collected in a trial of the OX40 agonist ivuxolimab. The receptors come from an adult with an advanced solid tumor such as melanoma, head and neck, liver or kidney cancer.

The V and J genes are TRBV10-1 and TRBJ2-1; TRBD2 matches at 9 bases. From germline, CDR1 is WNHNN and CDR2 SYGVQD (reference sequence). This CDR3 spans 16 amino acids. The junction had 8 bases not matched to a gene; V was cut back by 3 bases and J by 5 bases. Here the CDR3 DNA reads TGCGCCAGCAGTGACCCGGGACTAGCAGAAGACAATGAGCAGTTCTTC. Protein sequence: CASSDPGLAEDNEQFF.

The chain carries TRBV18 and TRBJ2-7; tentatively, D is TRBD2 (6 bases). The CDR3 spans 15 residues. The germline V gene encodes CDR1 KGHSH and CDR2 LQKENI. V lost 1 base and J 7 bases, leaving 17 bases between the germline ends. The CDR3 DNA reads TGTGCCAGCTCACCACAGGAGGGGAGACGATGGGAGCAGTACTTC. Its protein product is CASSPQEGRRWEQYF. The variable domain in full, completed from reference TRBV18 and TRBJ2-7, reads NAGVMQNPRHLVRRRGQEARLRCSPMKGHSHVYWYRQLPEEGLKFMVYLQKENIIDESGMPKERFSAEFPKEGPSILRIQQVVRGDSAAYFCASSPQEGRRWEQYFGPGTRLTVT.

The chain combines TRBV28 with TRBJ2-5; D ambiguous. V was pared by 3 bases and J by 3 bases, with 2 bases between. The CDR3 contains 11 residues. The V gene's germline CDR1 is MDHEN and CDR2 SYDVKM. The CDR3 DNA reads TGTGCCAGCAGTTTTGAAGAGACCCAGTACTTC. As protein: CASSFEETQYF.

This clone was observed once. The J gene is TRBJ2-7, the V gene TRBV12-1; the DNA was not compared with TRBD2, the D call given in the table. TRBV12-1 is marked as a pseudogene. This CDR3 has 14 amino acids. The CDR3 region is CASSLASGPYEQYF. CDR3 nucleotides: TGTGCCAGCAGCTTAGCTAGCGGTCCCTACGAGCAGTACTTC.

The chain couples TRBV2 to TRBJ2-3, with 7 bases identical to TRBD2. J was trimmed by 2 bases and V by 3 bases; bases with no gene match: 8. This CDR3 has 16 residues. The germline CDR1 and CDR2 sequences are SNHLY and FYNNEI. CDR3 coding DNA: TGTGCCAGCAGTGATGGTGCGGGAGTCGACACAGATACGCAGTATTTT. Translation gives CASSDGAGVDTDTQYF.

The CDR3 DNA reads as TGTGCCAGCAGAAAGAGCTCTGGGGCCAACGTCCTGACTTTC. It translates to CASRKSSGANVLTF. V and J are TRBV2 and TRBJ2-6; D is unresolved. CDR3 length equals 14 residues. Trimming cost V 6 bases and J 0 bases, with 6 bases left between them. Germline assignment: CDR1 SNHLY and CDR2 FYNNEI.

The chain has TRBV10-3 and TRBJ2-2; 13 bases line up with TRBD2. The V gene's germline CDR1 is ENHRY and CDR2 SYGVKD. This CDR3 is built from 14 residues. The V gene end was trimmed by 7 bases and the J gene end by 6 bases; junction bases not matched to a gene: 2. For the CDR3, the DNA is TGTGCCATCAACGGACTAGCGGGAGCCGGGGAGCTGTTTTTT. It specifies CAINGLAGAGELFF.

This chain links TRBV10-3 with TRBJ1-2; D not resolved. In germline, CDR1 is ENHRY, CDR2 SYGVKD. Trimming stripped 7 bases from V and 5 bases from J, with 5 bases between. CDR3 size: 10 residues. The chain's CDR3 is CAIKEYGYTF. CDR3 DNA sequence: TGTGCCATCAAAGAATATGGCTACACCTTC.

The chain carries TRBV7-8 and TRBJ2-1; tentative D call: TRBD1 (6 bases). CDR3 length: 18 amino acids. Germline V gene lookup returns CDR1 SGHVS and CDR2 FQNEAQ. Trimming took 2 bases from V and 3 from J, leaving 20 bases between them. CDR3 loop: CASSLFPTGHGDYNEQFF. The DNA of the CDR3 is TGTGCCAGCAGCTTATTTCCCACAGGGCACGGGGACTACAATGAGCAGTTCTTC.

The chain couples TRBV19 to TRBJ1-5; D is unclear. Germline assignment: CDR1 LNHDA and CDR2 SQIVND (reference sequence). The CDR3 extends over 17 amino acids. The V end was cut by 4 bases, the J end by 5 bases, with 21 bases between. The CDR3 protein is CASSNGYRVRADQPQHF. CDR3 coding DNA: TGTGCCAGTAGTAACGGATATAGGGTCCGGGCAGATCAGCCCCAGCATTTT.

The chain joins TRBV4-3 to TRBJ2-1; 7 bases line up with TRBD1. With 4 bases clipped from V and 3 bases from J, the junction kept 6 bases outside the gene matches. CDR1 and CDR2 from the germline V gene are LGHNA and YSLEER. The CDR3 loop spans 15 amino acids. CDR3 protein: CASSPGGDYYNEQFF. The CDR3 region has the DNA TGCGCCAGCAGCCCAGGGGGAGACTACTACAATGAGCAGTTCTTC.

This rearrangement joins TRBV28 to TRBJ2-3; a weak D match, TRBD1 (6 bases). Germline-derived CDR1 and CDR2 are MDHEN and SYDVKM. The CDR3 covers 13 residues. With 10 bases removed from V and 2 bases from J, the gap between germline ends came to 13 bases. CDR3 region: CATKDSSTDTQYF. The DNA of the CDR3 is TGTGCCACAAAGGACAGCTCCACAGATACGCAGTATTTT.

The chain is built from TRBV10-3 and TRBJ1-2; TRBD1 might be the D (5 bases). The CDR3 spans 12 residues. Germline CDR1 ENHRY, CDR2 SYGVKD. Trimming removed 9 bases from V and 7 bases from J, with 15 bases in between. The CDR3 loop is CAIARLGGGYTF. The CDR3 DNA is TGTGCCATAGCCAGGCTTGGGGGTGGCTACACCTTC.

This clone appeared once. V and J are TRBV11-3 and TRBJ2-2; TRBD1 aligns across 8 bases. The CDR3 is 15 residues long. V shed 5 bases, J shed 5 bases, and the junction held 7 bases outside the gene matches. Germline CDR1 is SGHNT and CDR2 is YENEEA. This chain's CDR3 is CASSPRGQKTGELFF. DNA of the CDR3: TGTGCCAGCAGCCCCAGGGGGCAGAAGACCGGGGAGCTGTTTTTT.

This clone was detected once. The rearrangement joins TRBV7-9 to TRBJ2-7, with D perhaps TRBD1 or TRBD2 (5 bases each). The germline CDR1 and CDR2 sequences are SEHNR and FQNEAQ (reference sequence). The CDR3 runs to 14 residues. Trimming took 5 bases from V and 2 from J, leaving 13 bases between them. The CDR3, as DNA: TGTGCCAGCAGCCCCCGGGACGGACCCTACGAGCAGTACTTC. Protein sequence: CASSPRDGPYEQYF.

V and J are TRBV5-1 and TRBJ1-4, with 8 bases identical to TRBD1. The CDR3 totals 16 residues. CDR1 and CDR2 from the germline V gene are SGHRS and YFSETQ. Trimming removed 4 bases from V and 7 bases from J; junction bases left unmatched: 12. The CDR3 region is CASSMGDRPGGEKLFF. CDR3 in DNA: TGCGCCAGCAGCATGGGGGACAGGCCGGGTGGTGAAAAACTGTTTTTT.

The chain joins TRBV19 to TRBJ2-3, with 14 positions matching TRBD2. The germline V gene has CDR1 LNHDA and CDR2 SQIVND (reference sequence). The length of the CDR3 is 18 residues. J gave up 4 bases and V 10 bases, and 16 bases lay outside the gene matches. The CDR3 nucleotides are TGTGCCACTCGCCGGGGGGGACTAGCGGGAGAGTTGGCAGATACGCAGTATTTT. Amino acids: CATRRGGLAGELADTQYF.

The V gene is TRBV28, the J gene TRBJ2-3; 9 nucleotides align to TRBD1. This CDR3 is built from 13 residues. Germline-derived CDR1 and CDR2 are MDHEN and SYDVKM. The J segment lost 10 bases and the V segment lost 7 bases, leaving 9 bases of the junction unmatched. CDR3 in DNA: TGTGCCAGCACAACGACGGGACAGGGTCCGCAGTATTTT. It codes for CASTTTGQGPQYF.

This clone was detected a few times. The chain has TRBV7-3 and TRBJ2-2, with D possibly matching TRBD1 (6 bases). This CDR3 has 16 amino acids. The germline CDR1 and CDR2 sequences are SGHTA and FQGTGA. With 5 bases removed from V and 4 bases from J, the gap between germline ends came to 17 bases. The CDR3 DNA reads TGTGCCAGCAGCCCATACAGGGAAATTGGCACCGGGGAGCTGTTTTTT. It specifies CASSPYREIGTGELFF.

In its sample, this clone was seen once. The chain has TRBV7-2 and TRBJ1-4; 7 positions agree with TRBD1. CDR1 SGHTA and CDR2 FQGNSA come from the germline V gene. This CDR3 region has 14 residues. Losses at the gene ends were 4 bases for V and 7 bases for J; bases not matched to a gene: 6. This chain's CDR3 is CASSSNRGSEKLFF. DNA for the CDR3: TGTGCCAGCAGCTCCAACAGGGGTTCTGAAAAACTGTTTTTT.

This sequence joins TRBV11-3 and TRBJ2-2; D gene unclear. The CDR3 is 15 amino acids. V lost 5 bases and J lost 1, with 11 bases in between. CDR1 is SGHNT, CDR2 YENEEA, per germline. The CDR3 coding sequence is TGTGCCAGCAGCCTGGGCTCTATGAACACCGGGGAGCTGTTTTTT. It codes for CASSLGSMNTGELFF.

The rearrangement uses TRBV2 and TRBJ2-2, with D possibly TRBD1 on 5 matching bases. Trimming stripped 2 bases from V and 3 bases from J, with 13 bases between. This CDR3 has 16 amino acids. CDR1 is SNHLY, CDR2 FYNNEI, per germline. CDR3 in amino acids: CASSERGLRYTGELFF. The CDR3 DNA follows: TGTGCCAGCAGTGAAAGGGGCCTCAGGTACACCGGGGAGCTGTTTTTT.

CDR3 in amino acids: CTGGVKDEQFF. For the CDR3, the DNA is TGCACCGGGGGTGTCAAAGATGAGCAGTTCTTC. The rearrangement links TRBV1 to TRBJ2-1. TRBV1 is shown as a pseudogene. The CDR3 totals 11 residues.

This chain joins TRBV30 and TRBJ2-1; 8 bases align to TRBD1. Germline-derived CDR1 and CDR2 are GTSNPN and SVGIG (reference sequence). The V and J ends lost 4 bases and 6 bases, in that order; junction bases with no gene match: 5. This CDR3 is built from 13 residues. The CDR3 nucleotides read TGTGCCTGGATCGTTACAGGGGGCAATGAGCAGTTCTTC. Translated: CAWIVTGGNEQFF.

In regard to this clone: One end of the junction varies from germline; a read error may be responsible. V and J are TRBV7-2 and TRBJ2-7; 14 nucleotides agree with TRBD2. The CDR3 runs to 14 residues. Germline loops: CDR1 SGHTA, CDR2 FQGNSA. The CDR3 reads CASSRTGTSGRGSF. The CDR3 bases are TGTGCCAGCAGCCGAACCGGGACTAGCGGGAGAGGTAGCTTC.

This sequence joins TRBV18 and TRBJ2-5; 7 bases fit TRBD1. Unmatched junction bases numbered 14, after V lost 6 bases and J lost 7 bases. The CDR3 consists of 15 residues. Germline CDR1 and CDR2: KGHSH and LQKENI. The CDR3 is CASSPRTGEMVTQYF. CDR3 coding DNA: TGTGCCAGCTCGCCTCGGACAGGTGAAATGGTGACCCAGTACTTC.

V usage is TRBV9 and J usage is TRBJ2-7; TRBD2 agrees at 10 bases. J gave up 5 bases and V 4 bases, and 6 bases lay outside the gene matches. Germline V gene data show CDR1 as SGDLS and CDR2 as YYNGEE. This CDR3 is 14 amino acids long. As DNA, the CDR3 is TGTGCCAGCAGCAATAGCGGGAGGAGGGACGAGCAGTACTTC. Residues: CASSNSGRRDEQYF.

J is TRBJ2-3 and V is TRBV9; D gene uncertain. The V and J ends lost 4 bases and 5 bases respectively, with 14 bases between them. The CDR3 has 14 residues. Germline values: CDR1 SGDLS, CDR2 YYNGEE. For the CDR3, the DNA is TGTGCCAGCAGCTCCACCAGCAACGGAGATACGCAGTATTTT. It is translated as CASSSTSNGDTQYF.

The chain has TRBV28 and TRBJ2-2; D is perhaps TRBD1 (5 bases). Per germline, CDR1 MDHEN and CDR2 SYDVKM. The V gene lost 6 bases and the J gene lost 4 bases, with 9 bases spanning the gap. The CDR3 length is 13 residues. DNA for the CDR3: TGTGCCAGCAGGATAGGGGCCACCGGGGAGCTGTTTTTT. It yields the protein CASRIGATGELFF.

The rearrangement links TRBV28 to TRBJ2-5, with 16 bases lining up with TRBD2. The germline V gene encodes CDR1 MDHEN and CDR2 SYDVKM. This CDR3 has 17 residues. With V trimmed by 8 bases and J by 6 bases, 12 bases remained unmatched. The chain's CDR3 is CASSSAGTSGREKTQYF. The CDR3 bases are TGTGCCAGCTCGTCAGCCGGGACTAGCGGGAGGGAAAAGACCCAGTACTTC.